The 14 T cell receptor beta chains below were found in one sample sequenced in a study of T cell responses to AZD1222 COVID-19 vaccine. Profiled with immunoSEQ multiplex PCR; TCRdb holds only in-frame clones, not every one. The table includes roughly 120,000 clones, more than 70% detected once. Here the sequenced sample was peripheral blood, taken 28 days after the second AZD1222 dose. These receptors came from an adult who received the AZD1222 COVID-19 vaccine.

This clone was recorded a few times. The CDR3 region has the DNA TGTGCCAGCAGCGTAGGGTCCGATACGCAGTATTTT. Its protein is CASSVGSDTQYF. The V and J genes are TRBV9 and TRBJ2-3; D remains ambiguous. The CDR3 has 12 residues. The germline V gene encodes CDR1 SGDLS and CDR2 YYNGEE. Trimming took 0 bases from V and 6 from J, leaving 5 bases between them.

The genes are TRBV7-9 and TRBJ1-1, with 9 bases lining up with TRBD1. The V and J ends lost 5 bases and 5 bases, in that order; junction bases with no gene match: 3. CDR1 is SEHNR, CDR2 FQNEAQ, per germline (reference sequence). This CDR3 comprises 13 residues. CDR3: CASSQTGGTEAFF. CDR3 nucleotides: TGTGCCAGCAGCCAGACAGGGGGAACTGAAGCTTTCTTT.

The chain employs TRBV10-3 and TRBJ1-3; 8 nucleotides match TRBD1. This CDR3 has 15 residues. The germline CDR1 and CDR2 sequences are ENHRY and SYGVKD. With 6 bases clipped from V and 5 bases from J, the junction kept 9 bases outside the gene matches. CDR3 in DNA: TGTGCCATCAGAGAAGAGGACAGGGCGAGAAACACCATATATTTT. This gives the protein CAIREEDRARNTIYF.

The chain carries TRBV7-2 and TRBJ1-2, with TRBD1 matching over 7 bases. There are 13 residues in the CDR3. The V and J ends lost 5 bases and 6 bases, in that order; junction bases with no gene match: 6. CDR1 and CDR2 (germline): SGHTA, FQGNSA. CDR3 nucleotides: TGTGCCAGCAGCGTTGGACAGGTCGATGGCTACACCTTC. Its protein product is CASSVGQVDGYTF.

The sample holds a few counts of this clone. The chain is built from TRBV5-1 and TRBJ1-1; no clear D. CDR3 length: 13 residues. Trimming left V 4 bases short and J 6 bases short, with 13 bases between. CDR1 and CDR2 (germline): SGHRS, YFSETQ. CDR3 in amino acids: CASSPGQWAEAFF. CDR3 coding DNA: TGCGCCAGCAGCCCGGGCCAGTGGGCTGAAGCTTTCTTT. The whole variable domain, filled in from reference TRBV5-1 and TRBJ1-1, reads KAGVTQTPRYLIKTRGQQVTLSCSPISGHRSVSWYQQTPGQGLQFLFEYFSETQRNKGNFPGRFSGRQFSNSRSEMNVSTLELGDSALYLCASSPGQWAEAFFGQGTRLTVV.

The chain is built from TRBV10-3 and TRBJ2-2; 9 bases line up with TRBD1. The CDR3 runs to 13 residues. V was clipped by 6 bases and J by 6 bases; unmatched bases: 2. Germline values: CDR1 ENHRY, CDR2 SYGVKD. The CDR3 nucleotides are TGTGCCATCAGCGGACAGGGGTCCGGGGAGCTGTTTTTT. Encoded protein: CAISGQGSGELFF.

The V gene is TRBV6-5, the J gene TRBJ2-2, with D unclear. V gave up 5 bases and J gave up 0 bases, with 10 bases separating them. The CDR3 spans 15 residues. Germline lookup yields CDR1 MNHEY and CDR2 SVGAGI. The CDR3 nucleotides are TGTGCCAGCAGTCCCGGGTCCGCGAACACCGGGGAGCTGTTTTTT. It is translated as CASSPGSANTGELFF.

The sample holds a few counts of this clone. The chain employs TRBV18 and TRBJ2-4; tentative D call: TRBD2 (5 bases). The CDR3 loop spans 15 amino acids. Trimming left V 2 bases short and J 7 bases short, with 15 bases between. CDR1 is KGHSH and CDR2 is LQKENI in the germline V gene. The CDR3 loop reads CASSPSSGMGNIQYF. The CDR3, as DNA: TGTGCCAGCTCACCATCGTCGGGGATGGGTAACATTCAGTACTTC.

The chain has TRBV29-1 and TRBJ1-5; D unresolved. Trimming shortened V by 6 bases and J by 1 base, and 13 bases separated the two germline ends. Germline V CDR1 and CDR2: SQVTM, ANQGSEA. This CDR3 comprises 14 residues. The CDR3 sequence is CSVNEAGSNQPQHF. In DNA form, the CDR3 reads TGCAGCGTGAATGAGGCAGGCAGCAATCAGCCCCAGCATTTT.

The J gene is TRBJ1-1, the V gene TRBV29-1; D perhaps matches TRBD1 (5 bases). Germline CDR1 is SQVTM and CDR2 is ANQGSEA. The CDR3 totals 11 residues. With 4 bases removed from V and 4 bases from J, the gap between germline ends came to 7 bases. The CDR3 is CSVARGTEAFF. The CDR3 region has the DNA TGCAGCGTTGCTAGGGGCACTGAAGCTTTCTTT.

The CDR3 coding sequence is TGTGCCAGCAGCTTCAACACCCAAATCGAGCCCCAGCATTTT. Translation: CASSFNTQIEPQHF. The genes are TRBV5-8 and TRBJ1-5; D is unclear. Germline V gene sequence: CDR1 SGHTS, CDR2 YDEGEE. The CDR3 has 14 amino acids. V was clipped by 2 bases and J by 8 bases, with 14 bases between them.

Turning to this clone: The same CDR3 can be traced to other DNA sequences in this sample. The chain has TRBV12-3 or TRBV12-4 and TRBJ1-1, with D unclear. V shed 5 bases and J shed 5 bases, with 9 bases lying between them. The CDR3 covers 12 residues. The CDR3 region is CASSLRRTEAFF. The DNA for the CDR3 is TGTGCCAGCAGTCTCCGCAGAACTGAAGCTTTCTTT.

The chain joins TRBV18 to TRBJ2-7; possible D gene TRBD1, 7 bases. Germline V lookup: CDR1 KGHSH, CDR2 LQKENI. CDR3 size: 13 residues. V was cut by 3 bases and J by 6 bases, with 12 bases left in between. The CDR3 loop is CASSPSGGSEQYF. In DNA form, the CDR3 reads TGTGCCAGCTCACCCTCAGGGGGGTCCGAGCAGTACTTC.

The CDR3 sequence: CASSQVGGGKPSTDTQYF. The CDR3 nucleotides are TGCGCCAGCAGCCAAGTGGGCGGGGGGAAACCTAGCACAGATACGCAGTATTTT. The rearrangement joins TRBV4-3 to TRBJ2-3; 8 bases map to TRBD2. V gave up 1 base and J gave up 0 bases; unmatched junction bases: 9. The CDR3 is 18 residues long. Germline values: CDR1 LGHNA, CDR2 YSLEER.